A single sample is the source of the 24 T cell receptor beta chains below, sequenced in a study of T cell changes during pregnancy in multiple sclerosis. The repertoire was sequenced with immunoSEQ multiplex PCR; TCRdb's copy has only in-frame clones and lacks some. There are more than 75,000 clones in the sample; about 93% occur only once, and approximately 1% lies in the top ten. Sequencing used peripheral blood, obtained in the first trimester of pregnancy. All receptors derive from a female donor with multiple sclerosis, enrolled in a pregnancy study.

The chain links TRBV6-1 to TRBJ2-1, with 8 nucleotides matching TRBD2. The CDR3 length is 15 residues. J lost 7 bases, V lost 6 bases, and 11 bases had no gene match. Germline values: CDR1 MNHNS, CDR2 SASEGT. This CDR3 reads CASRTLGTRTNEQFF. In nucleotides, the CDR3 is TGTGCCAGCAGAACTCTCGGGACTAGGACGAATGAGCAGTTCTTC.

This chain uses TRBV6-5 with TRBJ2-3; maybe TRBD2 (6 bases). The CDR3 extends over 15 amino acids. Germline V gene sequence: CDR1 MNHEY, CDR2 SVGAGI. V lost 6 bases, J lost 1 base, and 14 bases lay in between. The CDR3 region has the DNA TGTGCCAGCAGACTGCTCGCGGGACGCACAGATACGCAGTATTTT. It translates to CASRLLAGRTDTQYF.

The V call is TRBV5-4, the J call TRBJ1-1, with no clear D. Germline CDR1 and CDR2: SGHNT and YYREEE (reference sequence). CDR3 length equals 16 residues. V gave up 4 bases and J gave up 1 base, with 17 bases separating them. DNA for the CDR3: TGTGCCAGCAGCCTCGGGATCCTAGCTGAGAACACTGAAGCTTTCTTT. Amino acid sequence: CASSLGILAENTEAFF.

This clone has only a few counts. CDR3 sequence (DNA): TGTGCCTGGGGGACAGGGCGGGACACTGAAGCTTTCTTT. This sequence encodes CAWGTGRDTEAFF. V and J are TRBV30 and TRBJ1-1; 9 nucleotides match TRBD1. J lost 3 bases, V lost 5 bases, and 4 bases had no gene match. Germline CDR1 is GTSNPN and CDR2 is SVGIG (reference sequence). The CDR3 extends over 13 amino acids.

The chain is built from TRBV28 and TRBJ1-5, with a tentative D call TRBD1 (6 bases). Germline-derived CDR1 and CDR2 are MDHEN and SYDVKM. The CDR3 has 14 residues. The V and J ends lost 7 bases and 7 bases respectively, with 17 bases between them. The CDR3 loop reads CASNPGGASQPQHF. Written as DNA, the CDR3 is TGTGCCAGCAATCCCGGGGGGGCTTCCCAGCCCCAGCATTTT.

J is TRBJ2-2 and V is TRBV27; D is unresolved. Trimming took off 2 bases at V and 6 bases at J, with 13 bases between the two ends. Germline V gene lookup returns CDR1 MNHEY and CDR2 SMNVEV (reference sequence). This CDR3 has 15 amino acids. CDR3 protein: CASSLKARQAGELFF. The CDR3 region has the DNA TGTGCCAGCAGTTTAAAGGCCCGCCAGGCCGGGGAGCTGTTTTTT.

This chain joins TRBV19 and TRBJ2-7; 9 bases map to TRBD2. CDR3 size: 15 residues. Germline loops: CDR1 LNHDA, CDR2 SQIVND (reference sequence). V shed 5 bases and J 4 bases; nucleotides not matched to a gene: 9. The CDR3 reads CASSALSGRTYEQYF. In nucleotides, the CDR3 is TGTGCCAGTAGTGCCCTAAGCGGGAGGACGTACGAGCAGTACTTC.

The rearrangement uses TRBV5-8 and TRBJ2-1, with 14 bases matching TRBD2. V lost 6 bases to trimming and J lost 5 bases; unmatched junction nucleotides: 7. Germline-derived CDR1 and CDR2 are SGHTS and YDEGEE. There are 16 residues in the CDR3. CDR3 amino acids: CASTHRLAGGHNEQFF. For the CDR3, the DNA is TGTGCCAGCACCCACCGACTAGCGGGGGGGCACAATGAGCAGTTCTTC.

The V gene is TRBV19, the J gene TRBJ1-3; tentative D call: TRBD1 (6 bases). CDR1 and CDR2 from the germline V gene are LNHDA and SQIVND (reference sequence). V shed 3 bases and J shed 0 bases, with 6 bases lying between them. The CDR3 runs to 14 residues. DNA of the CDR3: TGTGCCAGTAGTATGGGGGCCTCTGGAAACACCATATATTTT. This codes for CASSMGASGNTIYF.

This clone has a single count. The gene calls are TRBV18 and TRBJ1-6; D gene ambiguous. CDR1 is KGHSH, CDR2 LQKENI, per germline. This CDR3 spans 15 amino acids. Trimming left V 1 base short and J 7 bases short, with 11 bases between. In nucleotides, the CDR3 is TGTGCCAGCTCACCACAAGCCGTTCTAAATTCACCCCTCCACTTT. This encodes CASSPQAVLNSPLHF.

The chain is built from TRBV19 and TRBJ2-7, with D possibly matching TRBD2 (6 bases). The germline gives CDR1 LNHDA, CDR2 SQIVND (reference sequence). V gave up 3 bases and J gave up 7 bases, with 10 bases separating them. The CDR3 sequence is 12 residues long. CDR3 in DNA: TGTGCCAGTAGTATTGTTAGCGGTGAGCAGTACTTC. This gives the protein CASSIVSGEQYF.

The chain joins TRBV6-6 to TRBJ1-4, with a tentative D call TRBD1 (5 bases). The CDR3 sequence is 14 residues long. The germline V gene encodes CDR1 MNHNY and CDR2 SVGAGI (reference sequence). Trimming cost V 6 bases and J 5 bases, with 13 bases left between them. The CDR3 bases are TGTGCCAGCAGGGACGGGCAGGGAAATGAAAAACTGTTTTTT. It yields the protein CASRDGQGNEKLFF.

The V and J genes are TRBV29-1 and TRBJ2-5; D possibly corresponds to TRBD1 (6 bases). The germline V and J ends were trimmed by 8 bases and 2 bases, with 15 bases remaining between them. There are 13 residues in the CDR3. CDR1 is SQVTM, CDR2 ANQGSEA, per germline. The CDR3 DNA follows: TGCAGCACGAAGAGGACAGCTCAAGAGACCCAGTACTTC. Translating gives CSTKRTAQETQYF.

The chain couples TRBV27 to TRBJ1-5; 8 bases agree with TRBD1. The V and J ends lost 2 bases and 5 bases, in that order; junction bases with no gene match: 2. The CDR3 has 14 residues. Germline CDR1 MNHEY, CDR2 SMNVEV (reference sequence). This CDR3 is CASSLQGAYQPQHF. As DNA, the CDR3 is TGTGCCAGCAGTTTACAGGGGGCGTATCAGCCCCAGCATTTT.

V usage is TRBV9 and J usage is TRBJ1-6, with D possibly TRBD1 on 5 matching bases. CDR1 is SGDLS, CDR2 YYNGEE, per germline. This CDR3 has 14 amino acids. Deletions cut 3 bases from V and 5 bases from J, with 9 bases between. CDR3 sequence reads: CASSDGADNSPLHF. In nucleotides, the CDR3 is TGTGCCAGCAGCGATGGGGCGGATAATTCACCCCTCCACTTT.

The chain recombines TRBV19 with TRBJ2-7; D is undetermined. The CDR3 has 13 amino acids. The germline V gene has CDR1 LNHDA and CDR2 SQIVND (reference sequence). V lost 1 base, J lost 4 bases, and 8 bases lay in between. The CDR3 DNA reads as TGTGCCAGTAGTATAGTCGGTGAATACGAGCAGTACTTC. It encodes CASSIVGEYEQYF. Together with reference TRBV19 and TRBJ2-7, the CDR3 gives the full variable domain: DGGITQSPKYLFRKEGQNVTLSCEQNLNHDAMYWYRQDPGQGLRLIYYSQIVNDFQKGDIAEGYSVSREKKESFPLTVTSAQKNPTAFYLCASSIVGEYEQYFGPGTRLTVT.

This sequence joins TRBV9 and TRBJ2-3; the match to TRBD2 covers 8 bases. Germline CDR1 reads SGDLS; CDR2 reads YYNGEE. This CDR3 is built from 17 residues. With 4 bases clipped from V and 3 bases from J, the junction kept 13 bases outside the gene matches. CDR3 in DNA: TGTGCCAGCAGCACGGCCGGGGGGGGGCCTTCAACAGATACGCAGTATTTT. As protein: CASSTAGGGPSTDTQYF.

This chain connects TRBV5-5 to TRBJ2-1, with 8 bases lining up with TRBD2. In germline, CDR1 is SGHKS, CDR2 YYEKEE (reference sequence). Unmatched junction bases numbered 7, after V lost 4 bases and J lost 7 bases. CDR3 length: 14 residues. CDR3 protein: CASSLSREGNEQFF. In DNA form, the CDR3 reads TGTGCCAGCAGCCTGTCTCGGGAGGGGAATGAGCAGTTCTTC.

The CDR3 is CASSQVGVTGELFF. The CDR3 DNA reads as TGCGCCAGCAGCCAAGTCGGGGTCACCGGGGAGCTGTTTTTT. The chain links TRBV4-3 to TRBJ2-2; a weak D match, TRBD2 (5 bases). The V end was cut by 1 base, the J end by 4 bases, with 7 bases between. The CDR3 spans 14 residues. Germline V CDR1 and CDR2: LGHNA, YSLEER.

This clone is a singleton in its sample. The chain recombines TRBV5-1 with TRBJ2-3; D is possibly TRBD1 (7 bases). This CDR3 is built from 17 residues. CDR1 and CDR2 from the germline V gene are SGHRS and YFSETQ. V lost 0 bases and J 4 bases, leaving 18 bases between the germline ends. CDR3 bases: TGCGCCAGCAGCTTGGGTGTCGGAGGGGGCCGCGCAGATACGCAGTATTTT. Residues: CASSLGVGGGRADTQYF.

The rearrangement links TRBV9 to TRBJ2-3, with TRBD2 matching 12 bases. Trimming cost V 4 bases and J 4 bases; bases outside gene matches: 7. CDR1 is SGDLS and CDR2 is YYNGEE in the germline V gene. The CDR3 extends over 16 amino acids. CDR3 in amino acids: CASSHPLAGGSDTQYF. CDR3 in DNA: TGTGCCAGCAGCCACCCACTAGCGGGGGGCTCAGATACGCAGTATTTT. Full variable domain (outside the CDR3, taken from reference TRBV9 and TRBJ2-3): DSGVTQTPKHLITATGQRVTLRCSPRSGDLSVYWYQQSLDQGLQFLIQYYNGEERAKGNILERFSAQQFPDLHSELNLSSLELGDSALYFCASSHPLAGGSDTQYFGPGTRLTVL.

This chain connects TRBV7-2 to TRBJ1-2, with D maybe TRBD1 (6 bases). The germline CDR1 and CDR2 sequences are SGHTA and FQGNSA. CDR3 length equals 15 residues. Between the trimmed V and J ends, which lost 6 bases and 4 bases, there was a span of 18 bases. CDR3 coding DNA: TGTGCCAGCAGACTTACAGGGAAATTGAGCTATGGCTACACCTTC. Translation gives CASRLTGKLSYGYTF.

J is TRBJ2-2 and V is TRBV18, with D maybe TRBD1 (6 bases). CDR1 is KGHSH and CDR2 is LQKENI in the germline V gene. CDR3 length: 14 residues. Between the trimmed V and J ends, which lost 3 bases and 6 bases, there was a span of 11 bases. Here the CDR3 DNA reads TGTGCCAGCTCACCCGAGGACAGCTCCGGGGAGCTGTTTTTT. It encodes CASSPEDSSGELFF.

The chain recombines TRBV27 with TRBJ2-7; possible D gene TRBD1, 6 bases. V was clipped by 3 bases and J by 1 base, with 13 bases between them. This CDR3 is built from 15 residues. CDR1 MNHEY and CDR2 SMNVEV come from the germline V gene (reference sequence). For the CDR3, the DNA is TGTGCCAGCAGTTTCGGGATAGGGGGTTCCTACGAGCAGTACTTC. Translation gives CASSFGIGGSYEQYF.